This is a list of T cell receptor beta chains from one sample in a study of beta chain features in type 1 diabetes. Here immunoSEQ multiplex PCR was the method, and the copy in TCRdb shows in-frame clones only, minus some. This sample has about 450,000 clones, with approximately 10% found just once. Sequencing was done on a sample of naive CD4+ T cells from blood. All receptors come from a woman younger than 30 in good health. Each CDR3 is given with its conserved first and last residue. The order of the fields is D gene, J gene, clone size, V gene, CDR3 protein, CDR3 DNA. A D gene is named only where the DNA matches it firmly. Clone size is shown for a subset of rows, as once, few, many or a class of expanded clone.

NA,TRBJ2-1,NA,TRBV5-1,CASSMGTSSYNEQFF,TGCGCCAGCAGTATGGGTACGAGCTCCTACAATGAGCAGTTCTTC
NA,TRBJ2-1,many,TRBV29-1,CSVGVTTYNEQFF,TGCAGCGTTGGTGTAACAACCTACAATGAGCAGTTCTTC
TRBD1,TRBJ2-2,few,TRBV29-1,CSAPGQGAGELFF,TGCAGCGCGCCGGGACAGGGCGCCGGGGAGCTGTTTTTT
TRBD1,TRBJ2-5,few,TRBV5-1,CASSPYNRGETQYF,TGCGCCAGCAGCCCATACAACAGGGGAGAGACCCAGTACTTC
NA,TRBJ2-2,NA,TRBV4-2,CASSPQVSRELFF,TGTGCCAGCAGCCCTCAGGTTAGCCGGGAGCTGTTTTTT
TRBD1,TRBJ1-3,NA,TRBV9,CASSVAGTGGLNTIYF,TGTGCCAGCAGCGTAGCGGGGACAGGGGGCCTAAACACCATATATTTT
TRBD2,TRBJ2-7,NA,TRBV29-1,CSGWGGGGEQYF,TGCAGCGGGTGGGGCGGCGGGGGCGAGCAGTACTTC
NA,TRBJ2-3,few,TRBV7-9,CASRWEQGRTDTQYF,TGTGCCAGCAGATGGGAACAGGGGAGGACAGATACGCAGTATTTT
TRBD2,TRBJ2-1,NA,TRBV7-2,CASSQLGSGRGIYNEQFF,TGTGCCAGCAGCCAACTGGGTAGCGGGCGTGGCATCTACAATGAGCAGTTCTTC
NA,TRBJ1-5,few,TRBV14,CASSQDLNQPQHF,TGTGCCAGCAGCCAAGATTTAAATCAGCCCCAGCATTTT
TRBD1,TRBJ2-1,few,TRBV5-4,CATFRQGDEQFF,TGTGCCACTTTCCGGCAGGGGGACGAGCAGTTCTTC
NA,TRBJ1-4,NA,TRBV29-1,CSASATNEKLFF,TGCAGCGCTTCTGCAACTAATGAAAAACTGTTTTTT
TRBD1,TRBJ2-1,NA,TRBV7-2,CASSSRDRGREQFF,TGTGCCAGCAGCTCCCGGGACAGGGGGCGTGAGCAGTTCTTC
NA,TRBJ1-6,NA,TRBV7-9,CASSLRPNSPLHF,TGTGCCAGCAGCTTAAGACCAAATTCACCCCTCCACTTT
TRBD2,TRBJ2-3,NA,TRBV7-9,CASSPGTSGRGGTDTQYF,TGTGCCAGCAGCCCCGGGACTAGCGGGAGGGGCGGCACAGATACGCAGTATTTT
TRBD2,TRBJ2-7,NA,TRBV7-9,CASSRGTSQYEQYF,TGTGCCAGCAGCCGCGGGACTAGCCAGTACGAGCAGTACTTC
NA,TRBJ1-3,NA,TRBV6-5,CASSFFVGSGNTIYF,TGTGCCAGCAGTTTCTTTGTCGGCTCTGGAAACACCATATATTTT
NA,TRBJ2-1,few,TRBV30,CAWSVRHNEQFF,TGTGCCTGGAGTGTACGACACAATGAGCAGTTCTTC
NA,TRBJ2-1,NA,TRBV7-2,CASSHRVLDNEQFF,TGTGCCAGCAGCCACAGGGTATTGGACAATGAGCAGTTCTTC
NA,TRBJ2-1,NA,TRBV19,CASSIDLRGGEQFF,TGTGCCAGTAGTATAGATCTCAGGGGAGGTGAGCAGTTCTTC
TRBD1,TRBJ1-2,few,TRBV25-1,CASSDGRGRLYGYTF,TGTGCCAGCAGTGACGGCAGGGGGCGACTCTATGGCTACACCTTC
NA,TRBJ1-1,few,TRBV7-2,CASSLDRLVALNTEAFF,TGTGCCAGCAGCCTAGACAGGCTAGTGGCCCTGAACACTGAAGCTTTCTTT
TRBD1,TRBJ2-3,NA,TRBV11-1,CASSVTQGQTNTQYF,TGTGCCAGCAGCGTAACCCAGGGACAGACCAATACGCAGTATTTT
TRBD2,TRBJ2-7,NA,TRBV19,CASSVSGSVNEQYF,TGTGCCAGTAGTGTTAGCGGGAGTGTCAACGAGCAGTACTTC
NA,TRBJ1-4,NA,TRBV18,CASSPGSWDEKLFF,TGTGCCAGCTCACCGGGATCCTGGGATGAAAAACTGTTTTTT
NA,TRBJ2-5,few,TRBV7-6,CASSLATKETQYF,TGTGCCAGCAGCCTAGCCACTAAAGAGACCCAGTACTTC
TRBD1,TRBJ2-7,NA,TRBV5-6,CASSLEYRARTGTYEQYF,TGTGCCAGCAGCTTGGAGTACCGGGCTAGGACAGGAACCTACGAGCAGTACTTC
NA,TRBJ2-1,NA,TRBV13,CASSSNLKSGLYNEQFF,TGTGCCAGCAGCTCAAACCTAAAATCGGGACTCTACAATGAGCAGTTCTTC
NA,TRBJ2-3,few,TRBV14,CASSQGARGSRTDTQYF,TGTGCCAGCAGCCAAGGGGCCAGGGGCTCCCGCACAGATACGCAGTATTTT
NA,TRBJ2-1,NA,TRBV6-6,CASSYLGNEQFF,TGTGCCAGCAGTTACTTGGGCAATGAGCAGTTCTTC
TRBD1,TRBJ1-3,few,TRBV4-2,CASSQEDRSGDTIYF,TGTGCCAGCAGCCAAGAGGACAGGAGCGGGGACACCATATATTTT
NA,TRBJ2-1,NA,TRBV25-1,CASRDREGGNEQFF,TGTGCCAGCAGAGACAGGGAGGGAGGCAATGAGCAGTTCTTC
TRBD2,TRBJ2-1,NA,TRBV30,CAWSVPGGSDEQFF,TGTGCCTGGAGTGTACCTGGCGGGAGCGATGAGCAGTTCTTC
NA,TRBJ2-7,NA,TRBV29-1,CSYEAGRWAEQYF,TGCAGCTATGAGGCGGGGAGGTGGGCCGAGCAGTACTTC
NA,TRBJ2-1,few,TRBV18,CASSPVRLESYNEQFF,TGTGCCAGCTCACCAGTAAGACTAGAGTCCTACAATGAGCAGTTCTTC
TRBD1,TRBJ2-7,NA,TRBV15,CATSRAGTGSYEQYF,TGTGCCACCAGCCGTGCCGGGACAGGGAGCTACGAGCAGTACTTC
NA,TRBJ2-6,NA,TRBV6-6,CASTGPGANVLTF,TGTGCCAGCACAGGGCCTGGGGCCAACGTCCTGACTTTC
NA,TRBJ2-7,NA,TRBV7-9,CASGRENSYEQYF,TGTGCCAGCGGCCGGGAAAACTCCTACGAGCAGTACTTC
NA,TRBJ2-1,NA,TRBV5-1,CASSLPAGAFGNEQFF,TGCGCCAGCAGCTTGCCGGCGGGGGCGTTTGGCAATGAGCAGTTCTTC
NA,TRBJ2-7,few,TRBV2,CASTWETYEQYF,TGTGCCAGCACCTGGGAGACCTACGAGCAGTACTTC
NA,TRBJ1-1,few,TRBV30,CAWSVTGPNTEAFF,TGTGCCTGGAGTGTCACAGGGCCGAACACTGAAGCTTTCTTT
NA,TRBJ2-7,NA,TRBV4-3,CASSQGGGRSYEQYF,TGCGCCAGCAGCCAAGGAGGTGGCCGCTCCTACGAGCAGTACTTC
NA,TRBJ2-2,NA,TRBV4-1,CASSQGPFTDTGELFF,TGCGCCAGCAGCCAAGGACCATTCACCGACACCGGGGAGCTGTTTTTT
TRBD1,TRBJ2-5,NA,TRBV4-3,CASSQGTGLGETQYF,TGCGCCAGCAGCCAAGGGACAGGGTTGGGGGAGACCCAGTACTTC
TRBD2,TRBJ2-2,NA,TRBV6-4,CASSILAGGDTGELFF,TGTGCCAGCAGCATCCTAGCGGGAGGGGACACCGGGGAGCTGTTTTTT
NA,TRBJ2-3,NA,TRBV14,CASSQWSGRTDTQYF,TGTGCCAGCAGCCAATGGTCGGGACGCACAGATACGCAGTATTTT
NA,TRBJ2-1,NA,TRBV5-1,CASSLHASSYNEQFF,TGCGCCAGCAGCCTTCATGCGAGCTCCTACAATGAGCAGTTCTTC
NA,TRBJ2-3,NA,TRBV29-1,CSVDLGGNTDTQYF,TGCAGCGTTGATCTTGGGGGGAACACAGATACGCAGTATTTT